This TCR beta chain was obtained from a study of monozygotic twins with inflammatory bowel disease. Germline CDR1 is SQVTM and CDR2 is ANQGSEA. CDR3 length: 12 residues. For each CDR3 protein, TCRdb gives one entry from its re-call of the 5' RACE reads, without DNA. The listing records over 110,000 distinct CDR3 sequences. It was from whole blood, with no T cell sorting, that total RNA was isolated. The TCR originated in a human donor with ulcerative colitis or Crohn's disease, or a healthy co-twin of an affected twin (not recorded which). The source material was blood. The J gene is TRBJ2-5, the V gene TRBV29-1; checking the TCRdb D call of TRBD2 is not possible without DNA. The CDR3 here is CSVTSGVETQYF.